This TCR beta chain was captured in a study of cytomegalovirus exposure and HLA in healthy donors. As to this clone: Its cognate antigen is unknown.

Study-level points and caveats: Rare TCR sequences dominated, though some public TCRs recurred in many donors. An analysis was carried out at a later point. It showed that HLA-associated TCR beta chains were more clonally expanded than equally common non-associated chains. Follow-up analysis seemed to connect common viral pathogens with several of the most significant clusters identified.

This PCR relied on a set of 60 Vbeta primers and 13 Jbeta primers. This table comes from immunoSEQ multiplex PCR, and its TCRdb copy is limited to in-frame clones, with some not included. The data contain approximately 150,000 clones, 75% to 85% of them singletons. This clonotype was sampled from a woman in her 50s in good health and CMV-seronegative. The sample taken for sequencing was PBMCs.

The CDR3 DNA reads TGCGCCAGCAGCTTGGGACCCGGGAGTTCTGGAAACACCATATATTTT. This translates into CASSLGPGSSGNTIYF. The genes are TRBV5-1 and TRBJ1-3; no definite D call. The germline V gene has CDR1 SGHRS and CDR2 YFSETQ. V was clipped by 0 bases and J by 1 base, with 11 bases between them. The CDR3 is 16 amino acids.